In this sample, the clone carrying this T cell receptor beta chain is medium-sized (0.01 to 0.1%). Produced via immunoSEQ multiplex PCR; TCRdb's table is partial and in-frame only. The sample records about 32,000 clones, roughly a third being singletons. The sample belongs to a study of PD-L1 blockade in urothelial cancer. Study summary: About nine tenths of the roughly 30 patients comprised males who had bladder-origin urothelial cancer.

This CDR3 is 14 amino acids long. Germline-derived CDR1 and CDR2 are GTSNPN and SVGIG (reference sequence). V lost 4 bases to trimming and J lost 0 bases; unmatched junction nucleotides: 4. This TCR was sampled from a man in his 60s with urothelial cancer. The rearrangement links TRBV30 to TRBJ1-1; 8 bases line up with TRBD1. The starting material was tumor tissue, obtained before atezolizumab (anti-PD-L1) treatment. The CDR3 reads CAWNLGQVNTEAFF. DNA for the CDR3: TGTGCCTGGAACCTGGGACAGGTGAACACTGAAGCTTTCTTT.